One T cell receptor (beta chain) is described in this entry. Its antigen is as yet unknown. This sample was included in a study of shared clonotypes between healthy human individuals. Study conclusions and caveats: The sole specimen, blood, was sampled, and tissue repertoires likely differ. Four donors held roughly 5% of naive CD4 clonotypes in common. Among donors, sharing of clonotypes was expected to be affected by sequencing depth.

CD8 cells classed as naive were CD45RO-negative and positively selected for CCR7, excluding terminally differentiated effector memory CD45RA+ cells. In the sorted-subset replicate PCRs, 200 ng DNA, 29,000 or so T cell genomes, was used. TCRdb's table, derived via immunoSEQ multiplex PCR, lists solely in-frame clones and lacks some. This sample has nearly 2 million clones, with just under 95% found just once. With 2 bases removed from V and 4 bases from J, the gap between germline ends came to 13 bases. The CDR3 is 15 amino acids. CDR1 is SEHNR and CDR2 is FQNEAQ in the germline V gene (reference sequence).

This clonotype originated in a man between 18 and 29 years old in good health. J is TRBJ2-3 and V is TRBV7-9; tentatively, D is TRBD2 (6 bases). Sequencing was performed on naive CD8+ T cells sorted from blood. The CDR3 bases are TGTGCCAGCAGCTTATGGGGGGAGTACCCAGATACGCAGTATTTT. Residues: CASSLWGEYPDTQYF.